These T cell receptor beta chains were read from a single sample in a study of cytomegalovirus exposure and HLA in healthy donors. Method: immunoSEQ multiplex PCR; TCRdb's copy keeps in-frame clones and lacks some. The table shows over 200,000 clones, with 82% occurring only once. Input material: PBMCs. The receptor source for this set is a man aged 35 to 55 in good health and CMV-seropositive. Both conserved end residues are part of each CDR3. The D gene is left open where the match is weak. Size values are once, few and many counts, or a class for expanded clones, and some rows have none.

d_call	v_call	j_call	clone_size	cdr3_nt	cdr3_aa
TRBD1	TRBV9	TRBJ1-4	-	TGTGCCAGCAGCGGAACAGGGGGTTCTAATGAAAAACTGTTTTTT	CASSGTGGSNEKLFF
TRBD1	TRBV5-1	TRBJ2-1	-	TGCGCCAGTATCCCGGGTGGACAGGGGGCTGGACGGTACAATGAGCAGTTCTTC	CASIPGGQGAGRYNEQFF
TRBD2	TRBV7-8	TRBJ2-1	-	TGTGCCAGCAGTCCCCAGGGAAGAGGACTAGCGGGAGGGGAACTCTACAATGAGCAGTTCTTC	CASSPQGRGLAGGELYNEQFF
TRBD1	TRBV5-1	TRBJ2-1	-	TGCGCCAGCAGCCCCAAGACAGGGGAGTACAATGAGCAGTTCTTC	CASSPKTGEYNEQFF
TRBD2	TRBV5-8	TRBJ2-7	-	TGTGCCAGCAGCTTGGGCGATAGACTAGCGGGAGGGGACGAGCAGTACTTC	CASSLGDRLAGGDEQYF
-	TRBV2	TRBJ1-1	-	TGTGCTCCCCTAGCGGGGAACACTGAAGCTTTCTTT	CAPLAGNTEAFF
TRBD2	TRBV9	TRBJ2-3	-	TGTGCCAGCAGCGTAGCTCAGACTAGCGGGAGAAACACAGATACGCAGTATTTT	CASSVAQTSGRNTDTQYF
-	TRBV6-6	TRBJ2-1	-	TGTGCCAGCAGTTACTTTAAGGGGGACAATGAGCAGTTCTTC	CASSYFKGDNEQFF
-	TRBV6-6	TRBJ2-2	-	TGTGCCAGCAGTACCGCGACAGGGAACACCGGGGAGCTGTTTTTT	CASSTATGNTGELFF
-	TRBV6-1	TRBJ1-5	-	TGTGCCAGCAGTGATTTGTGGCAGGCAAATAGCAATCAGCCCCAGCATTTT	CASSDLWQANSNQPQHF
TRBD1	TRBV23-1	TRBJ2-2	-	TGCGCCAGCAGTCAATCCCGGACAGGAGACACCGGGGAGCTGTTTTTT	CASSQSRTGDTGELFF
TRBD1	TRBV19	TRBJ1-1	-	TGTGCCAGTAGTATGTTCACAGGGGACACTGAAGCTTTCTTT	CASSMFTGDTEAFF
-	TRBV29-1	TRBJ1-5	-	TGCAGCGCAGGAAGTAATCAGCCCCAGCATTTT	CSAGSNQPQHF
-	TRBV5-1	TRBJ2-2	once	TGCGCCAGCAGCTCTGGGCCCAGGGGCGGGAGTTCCACCGGGGAGCTGTTTTTT	CASSSGPRGGSSTGELFF
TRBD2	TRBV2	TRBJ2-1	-	TGTGCCAGCCCTGCACCGGGACTAAGATACAATGAGCAGTTCTTC	CASPAPGLRYNEQFF
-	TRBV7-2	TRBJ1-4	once	TGTGCCAGCAGCTTAGGGTTGTTCGCGACTAATGAAAAACTGTTTTTT	CASSLGLFATNEKLFF
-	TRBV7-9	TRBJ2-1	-	TGTGCCAGCAGCAATGCGGGAAGCTCCTACAATGAGCAGTTCTTC	CASSNAGSSYNEQFF
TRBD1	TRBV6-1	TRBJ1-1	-	TGTGCCAGCAAAGGACAGGGCGGGGGCACTGAAGCTTTCTTT	CASKGQGGGTEAFF
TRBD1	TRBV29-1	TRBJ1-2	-	TGCAGCGTTTTAACAGGGGAAGGCTATGGCTACACCTTC	CSVLTGEGYGYTF
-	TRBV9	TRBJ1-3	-	TGTGCCAGCAGCGTAGGAATGGGGGGGACGGGAAACACCATATATTTT	CASSVGMGGTGNTIYF
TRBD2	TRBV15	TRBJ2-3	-	TGTGCCACCAGCAGAGGTGGACTAGCGTCAGATACGCAGTATTTT	CATSRGGLASDTQYF
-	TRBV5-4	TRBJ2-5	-	TGTGCCAGCAGCACGGCCCTAGATTGGGAGACCCAGTACTTC	CASSTALDWETQYF
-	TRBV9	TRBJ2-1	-	TGTGCCAGCAGCGTAGCTTGGGCTAACAATGAGCAGTTCTTC	CASSVAWANNEQFF
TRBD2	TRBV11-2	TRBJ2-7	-	TGTGCCAGCAGCGTAGGTGGGGACTACACCTACGAGCAGTACTTC	CASSVGGDYTYEQYF
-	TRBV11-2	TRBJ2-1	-	TGTGCCAGCAGCTTAAGGCAGGGATCCAATGAGCAGTTCTTC	CASSLRQGSNEQFF
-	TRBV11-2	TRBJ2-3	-	TGTGCCAGCAGCTTAAAACCCCGGTTAAGCACAGATACGCAGTATTTT	CASSLKPRLSTDTQYF
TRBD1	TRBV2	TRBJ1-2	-	TGTGCCAGCAGTGTGGAGGGGGCGCGAACTGGCTACACCTTC	CASSVEGARTGYTF
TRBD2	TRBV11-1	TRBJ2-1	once	TGTGCCAGCAGCTCATGGGGGGGGAATGAGCAGTTCTTC	CASSSWGGNEQFF
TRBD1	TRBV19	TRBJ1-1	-	TGTGCCAGTAGCAAAGGACAGGCCAACACTGAAGCTTTCTTT	CASSKGQANTEAFF
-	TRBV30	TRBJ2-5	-	TGTGCCTGGAGCGGTGGAGGGGCCCGAGAGACCCAGTACTTC	CAWSGGGARETQYF
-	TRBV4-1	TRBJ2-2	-	TGCGCCAGCAGCCAAACTTCAGGGTACGGGGAGCTGTTTTTT	CASSQTSGYGELFF
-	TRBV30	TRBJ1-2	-	TGTGCCTGGAGAGTCAGTGGTGGCTACACCTTC	CAWRVSGGYTF
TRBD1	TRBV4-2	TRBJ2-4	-	TGTGCCAGCAGCCAAGATCCTGAGGGACAGAGCTCTAAACTAGCCAAAAACATTCAGTACTTC	CASSQDPEGQSSKLAKNIQYF
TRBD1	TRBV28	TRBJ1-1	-	TGTGCCAGCAGTTACAGGGGCCGGAACACTGAAGCTTTCTTT	CASSYRGRNTEAFF
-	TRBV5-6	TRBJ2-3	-	TGTGCCAGCAGCTTGGTGGCGGGGAGCACAGATACGCAGTATTTT	CASSLVAGSTDTQYF
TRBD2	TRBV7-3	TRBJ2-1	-	TGTGCCAGCAGCGCAGCGGGATGGGGCAATGAGCAGTTCTTC	CASSAAGWGNEQFF
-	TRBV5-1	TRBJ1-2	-	TGCGCCAGCAGCTTGGAACGATTAGAATATGGCTACACCTTC	CASSLERLEYGYTF
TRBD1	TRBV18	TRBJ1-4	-	TGTGCCAGCTCACCGGGGACAGGGGATAATGAAAAACTGTTTTTT	CASSPGTGDNEKLFF
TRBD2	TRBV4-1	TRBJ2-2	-	TGCGCCAGCAGCCAAATGGGCGGGAGCTCCGGGGAGCTGTTTTTT	CASSQMGGSSGELFF
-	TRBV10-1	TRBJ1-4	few	TGCGCCAGCAGTGAAGGGGCAGGGAAACTGTTTTTT	CASSEGAGKLFF
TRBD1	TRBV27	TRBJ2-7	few	TGTGCCAGCAGTTTACCCGGGACAGACACCTACGAGCAGTACTTC	CASSLPGTDTYEQYF
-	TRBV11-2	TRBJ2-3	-	TGTGCCAGCAGCCCCGAGCCAGCGGTGACCACAGATACGCAGTATTTT	CASSPEPAVTTDTQYF
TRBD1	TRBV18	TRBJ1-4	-	TGTGCCAGCTCACCACCTGGGACAGGGAATAATGAAAAACTGTTTTTT	CASSPPGTGNNEKLFF
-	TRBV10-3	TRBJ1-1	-	TGTGCCATCAGTGACTGGGGGCTATCGAACACTGAAGCTTTCTTT	CAISDWGLSNTEAFF
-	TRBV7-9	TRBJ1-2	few	TGTGCCAGCAGCTTAGACAGTCCCAACTATGGCTACACCTTC	CASSLDSPNYGYTF
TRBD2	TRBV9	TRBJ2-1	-	TGTGCCAGCAGCGTAGTGGGACTAGCGACTTTCAATGAGCAGTTCTTC	CASSVVGLATFNEQFF
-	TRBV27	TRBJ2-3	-	TGTGCCAGCAGTTTAGACGGAGGCGCAGATACGCAGTATTTT	CASSLDGGADTQYF
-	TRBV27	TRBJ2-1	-	TGTGCCAGCTGGCCGGGGTACAATGAGCAGTTCTTC	CASWPGYNEQFF
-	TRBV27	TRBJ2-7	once	TGTGCCAGCAGTTTAACCCCGGGGGTAGACTACGAGCAGTACTTC	CASSLTPGVDYEQYF
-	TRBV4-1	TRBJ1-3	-	TGCGCCAGCAGCCCTGTCGGGGGAGGAAACACCATATATTTT	CASSPVGGGNTIYF
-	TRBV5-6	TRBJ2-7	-	TGTGCCAGCAGCTTGTATCCAGGGGCGAGCTACGAGCAGTACTTC	CASSLYPGASYEQYF
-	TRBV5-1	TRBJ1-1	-	TGCGCCAGCAGCTTGGCCGGTAAGGGAGCTGAAGCTTTCTTT	CASSLAGKGAEAFF
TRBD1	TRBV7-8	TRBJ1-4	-	TGTGCCAGCAGCCCCCCGCCAGGGGGTGTAACTAATGAAAAACTGTTTTTT	CASSPPPGGVTNEKLFF
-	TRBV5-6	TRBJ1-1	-	TGTGCCAGCAGCGGGGGAGGGGGGCTGAGTGACACTGAAGCTTTCTTT	CASSGGGGLSDTEAFF
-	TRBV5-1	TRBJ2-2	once	TGCGCCAGCAGCTTGTCCCAGGGTAGCGGGGAGCTGTTTTTT	CASSLSQGSGELFF
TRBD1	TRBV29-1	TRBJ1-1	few	TGCAGCGTCCCTATACGGGACAGGGACATGGCTTTCTTT	CSVPIRDRDMAFF
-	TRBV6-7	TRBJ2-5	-	TGTGCCAGCAGTGCACGTGGGGGGGCAGGGGAGACCCAGTACTTC	CASSARGGAGETQYF
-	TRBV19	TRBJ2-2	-	TGTGCCAGTAGTATCGACAGCGGGGAGCTGTTTTTT	CASSIDSGELFF
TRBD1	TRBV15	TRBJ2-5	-	TGTGCCACCAGCAGAGGAGGTCAGGGGGCGGAGACCCAGTACTTC	CATSRGGQGAETQYF